This T cell receptor beta chain was identified in a study of blood T cell repertoires in COVID-19. Study overall: Spain, Italy and the United States supplied samples that represented acute and convalescent COVID-19.

Authors' analysis steps: Reference gene primers were amplified, and this amplification served to estimate nucleated cell counts. Measured with immunoSEQ multiplex PCR; TCRdb has only the in-frame clones, and not every one. The DNA was the basis for D and trimming; V, J and clone size are from that table. Of about 240,000 clones in the sample, about 85% are singletons; the top ten hold more than 8.5%. The CDR3 has 15 residues. Looked up from germline, CDR1 is SEHNR and CDR2 is FQNEAQ (reference sequence). The V gene lost 3 bases and the J gene lost 1 base, with 10 bases spanning the gap. Seattle cases were enrolled at active infection and followed longitudinally.

The origin of this receptor is a woman aged 45-60 years with COVID-19, enrolled during active disease. The sequenced material came from peripheral blood. V is TRBV7-9 and J is TRBJ2-1; D gene uncertain. In DNA, the CDR3 is TGTGCCAGCAGCTTGGGTAGCTTTTCCTACAATGAGCAGTTCTTC. Encoded protein: CASSLGSFSYNEQFF.